The 29 T cell receptor beta chains given below trace back to one sample, sequenced in a study of T cell clonotyping in hematopoietic cell transplantation. Assay used: immunoSEQ multiplex PCR; TCRdb lists only in-frame clones, some missing. The repertoire includes about 36,000 clones, about 95% of them detected once, and about 1.6% sits in the top ten. As to time point: recipient sample about 28 days before transplant, after cytoreduction. This specimen consisted of peripheral blood mononuclear cells, obtained before stem cell transplant. The receptor source for this set is a man aged 35 to 55 with chronic myeloid leukemia. Some clones in this sample may be carry-over from other donors' samples.

This chain joins TRBV4-1 and TRBJ2-3; D is unclear. Trimming removed 1 base from V and 2 bases from J, with 19 bases in between. Germline V gives CDR1 MGHRA, CDR2 YSYEKL. The CDR3 totals 18 residues. CDR3 coding DNA: TGCGCCAGCAGCCAAGCCCCTCCCGTCCCTGGTGCCACAGATACGCAGTATTTT. This encodes CASSQAPPVPGATDTQYF.

V gene TRBV4-3 combines with J gene TRBJ1-4; no firm D call. CDR1 LGHNA and CDR2 YSLEER come from the germline V gene. CDR3 length: 15 residues. V shed 1 base and J shed 0 bases, with 6 bases lying between them. The CDR3 is CASSQGVPTNEKLFF. In DNA, the CDR3 is TGCGCCAGCAGCCAAGGAGTTCCAACTAATGAAAAACTGTTTTTT.

This clone was recorded only once. The CDR3 is CASSIQQGAQETQYF. Here the CDR3 DNA reads TGTGCCAGTAGTATCCAACAGGGGGCTCAAGAGACCCAGTACTTC. The chain carries TRBV19 and TRBJ2-5; TRBD1 aligns across 9 bases. The CDR3 covers 15 residues. Losses at the gene ends were 3 bases for V and 2 bases for J; bases not matched to a gene: 4. Germline CDR1 reads LNHDA; CDR2 reads SQIVND (reference sequence).

The CDR3 region is CSGTMYYEQYF. The DNA for the CDR3 is TGCAGTGGGACGATGTACTACGAGCAGTACTTC. V gene TRBV20-1 combines with J gene TRBJ2-7, with no clear D. Looked up from germline, CDR1 is DFQATT and CDR2 is SNEGSKA (reference sequence). V was cut by 7 bases and J by 3 bases, with 10 bases left in between. This CDR3 has 11 residues.

V usage is TRBV19 and J usage is TRBJ2-2; D perhaps matches TRBD1 (5 bases). V was shortened by 5 bases and J by 6 bases, with 16 bases between the two germline ends. CDR3 length: 15 residues. The germline gives CDR1 LNHDA, CDR2 SQIVND (reference sequence). The CDR3 protein is CASSQTPGMAGELFF. CDR3 coding DNA: TGTGCCAGTAGTCAGACGCCAGGGATGGCCGGGGAGCTGTTTTTT.

The chain carries TRBV20-1 and TRBJ1-5, with D unclear. Per the germline V gene, CDR1 is DFQATT and CDR2 is SNEGSKA (reference sequence). The CDR3 has 11 amino acids. Deletions cut 3 bases from V and 3 bases from J, with 3 bases between. The CDR3 protein is CSASSNQPQHF. CDR3 DNA sequence: TGCAGTGCTAGCTCCAATCAGCCCCAGCATTTT.

The J gene is TRBJ2-3, the V gene TRBV25-1; TRBD1 matches at 7 bases. CDR3 length: 13 amino acids. Germline V gene data show CDR1 as MGHDK and CDR2 as SYGVNS. V was pared by 6 bases and J by 0 bases, with 0 bases of the junction left unmatched. The CDR3 DNA follows: TGTGCCAGCAGACAGGGGAGCACAGATACGCAGTATTTT. This sequence encodes CASRQGSTDTQYF.

On this clone itself: At the DNA level, this CDR3 is encoded by other sequences in the same sample as well. The rearrangement joins TRBV9 to TRBJ2-7; 8 bases are a match to TRBD1. The CDR3 totals 16 residues. V lost 3 bases to trimming and J lost 1 base; unmatched junction nucleotides: 9. Germline V lookup: CDR1 SGDLS, CDR2 YYNGEE. CDR3 residues: CASSASGGTGSYEQYF. CDR3 nucleotide sequence: TGTGCCAGCAGCGCGAGCGGTGGGACAGGTTCCTACGAGCAGTACTTC.

The chain has TRBV2 and TRBJ2-2, with 10 bases that match TRBD1. In germline, CDR1 is SNHLY, CDR2 FYNNEI. V shed 4 bases and J 2 bases; nucleotides not matched to a gene: 13. CDR3 length equals 19 residues. The CDR3 protein is CASSVMTGGARQNTGELFF. The CDR3 DNA follows: TGTGCCAGCAGTGTAATGACAGGGGGCGCGCGTCAAAACACCGGGGAGCTGTTTTTT. Together with reference TRBV2 and TRBJ2-2, the CDR3 gives the full variable domain: EPEVTQTPSHQVTQMGQEVILRCVPISNHLYFYWYRQILGQKVEFLVSFYNNEISEKSEIFDDQFSVERPDGSNFTLKIRSTKLEDSAMYFCASSVMTGGARQNTGELFFGEGSRLTVL.

The V and J genes are TRBV4-3 and TRBJ2-2, with 10 bases fitting TRBD1. The CDR3 is 17 residues long. Germline V gene lookup returns CDR1 LGHNA and CDR2 YSLEER. J was trimmed by 6 bases and V by 2 bases; bases with no gene match: 9. Here the CDR3 reads CASSQYPGQGIPGELFF. Here the CDR3 DNA reads TGCGCCAGCAGCCAATATCCGGGACAGGGGATACCCGGGGAGCTGTTTTTT.

V gene TRBV27 combines with J gene TRBJ1-5; D is perhaps TRBD1 (5 bases). The CDR3 has 15 amino acids. V was cut by 6 bases and J by 4 bases, with 16 bases left in between. Germline CDR1 MNHEY, CDR2 SMNVEV (reference sequence). The CDR3 region has the DNA TGTGCCAGCAGCGAATTTGGGGCCGCTAATCAGCCCCAGCATTTT. Its protein product is CASSEFGAANQPQHF.

This clone was observed a few times. This chain uses TRBV6-1 with TRBJ2-3, with unresolved D. Germline CDR1 reads MNHNS; CDR2 reads SASEGT. Between the trimmed V and J ends, which lost 3 bases and 4 bases, there was a span of 8 bases. The CDR3 sequence is 13 residues long. The chain's CDR3 is CASSDHTSDTQYF. The CDR3 DNA follows: TGTGCCAGCAGTGATCATACATCAGATACGCAGTATTTT.

This chain joins TRBV4-3 and TRBJ2-7, with D maybe TRBD1 (5 bases). V shed 0 bases and J shed 0 bases, with 21 bases lying between them. The CDR3 has 19 residues. CDR1 and CDR2 from the germline V gene are LGHNA and YSLEER. CDR3 residues: CASSQDWAGIVSGSYEQYF. In DNA form, the CDR3 reads TGCGCCAGCAGCCAAGATTGGGCAGGGATAGTTTCAGGCTCCTACGAGCAGTACTTC.

The chain recombines TRBV11-2 with TRBJ1-5; D gene uncertain. V was pared by 5 bases and J by 0 bases, with 2 bases between. The CDR3 extends over 12 amino acids. From germline, CDR1 is SGHAT and CDR2 FQNNGV. CDR3 DNA sequence: TGTGCCAGCAGCCTTAGCAATCAGCCCCAGCATTTT. Residues: CASSLSNQPQHF.

The chain is built from TRBV2 and TRBJ2-2; D is ambiguous. The germline V gene encodes CDR1 SNHLY and CDR2 FYNNEI. The CDR3 has 14 amino acids. V was pared by 7 bases and J by 4 bases, with 13 bases between. For the CDR3, the DNA is TGTGCCAGCAATGGGGTGGACGGCACCGGGGAGCTGTTTTTT. Translation gives CASNGVDGTGELFF. Filled out from reference TRBV2 and TRBJ2-2, the complete variable domain reads EPEVTQTPSHQVTQMGQEVILRCVPISNHLYFYWYRQILGQKVEFLVSFYNNEISEKSEIFDDQFSVERPDGSNFTLKIRSTKLEDSAMYFCASNGVDGTGELFFGEGSRLTVL.

The J gene is TRBJ2-1, the V gene TRBV14; TRBD2 aligns across 8 bases. Germline CDR1 SGHDN, CDR2 FVKESK. V dropped 3 bases and J dropped 5; count of bases not matched to a gene: 6. The CDR3 totals 15 residues. The CDR3 spells CASSHGRGVDNEQFF. The CDR3 DNA reads TGTGCCAGCAGCCATGGGCGGGGGGTCGACAATGAGCAGTTCTTC.

V gene TRBV9 combines with J gene TRBJ1-1, with TRBD1 as a possible D gene (6 bases). V lost 4 bases and J 1 base, leaving 11 bases between the germline ends. Germline V gives CDR1 SGDLS, CDR2 YYNGEE. The CDR3 is made up of 14 amino acids. In nucleotides, the CDR3 is TGTGCCAGCAGCCCCCAGGGGCAGAACACTGAAGCTTTCTTT. Its protein is CASSPQGQNTEAFF. The entire variable domain, with the rest obtained from reference TRBV9 and TRBJ1-1, is as follows: DSGVTQTPKHLITATGQRVTLRCSPRSGDLSVYWYQQSLDQGLQFLIQYYNGEERAKGNILERFSAQQFPDLHSELNLSSLELGDSALYFCASSPQGQNTEAFFGQGTRLTVV.

This chain links TRBV5-5 with TRBJ1-3; D not resolved. The CDR3 is made up of 14 amino acids. Trimming took 7 bases from V and 0 from J, leaving 11 bases between them. The V gene's germline CDR1 is SGHKS and CDR2 YYEKEE (reference sequence). The CDR3 bases are TGTGCCAGCCGTCCCGCGGGCTCTGGAAACACCATATATTTT. This translates into CASRPAGSGNTIYF.

The rearrangement uses TRBV2 and TRBJ2-5; D tentatively reads TRBD1 or TRBD2 (6 bases each). V dropped 7 bases and J dropped 5 bases, with 17 bases sitting between them. This CDR3 region has 14 residues. The V gene's germline CDR1 is SNHLY and CDR2 FYNNEI. CDR3 region: CASNRLEGGETQYF. DNA of the CDR3: TGTGCCAGCAATAGACTAGAGGGGGGTGAGACCCAGTACTTC.

V gene TRBV18 combines with J gene TRBJ1-1; the match to TRBD1 covers 11 bases. Germline V gene data show CDR1 as KGHSH and CDR2 as LQKENI. The CDR3 is 15 residues long. V was pared by 5 bases and J by 1 base, with 3 bases of the junction left unmatched. The CDR3 DNA is TGTGCCAGCTCAAGGACAGGGGGCAGGAACACTGAAGCTTTCTTT. Amino acids: CASSRTGGRNTEAFF.

The genes are TRBV2 and TRBJ2-1, with D possibly matching TRBD1 (6 bases). The CDR3 totals 16 residues. V gave up 10 bases and J gave up 4 bases, with 23 bases separating them. Germline CDR1 and CDR2: SNHLY and FYNNEI. CDR3 DNA sequence: TGTGCCACCTTGGGAATGGGGGCACCACTGTACAATGAGCAGTTCTTC. This gives the protein CATLGMGAPLYNEQFF.

This rearrangement joins TRBV5-1 to TRBJ2-5, with no clear D. The CDR3 runs 15 residues. The germline gives CDR1 SGHRS, CDR2 YFSETQ. Between the trimmed V and J ends, which lost 0 bases and 1 base, there was a span of 10 bases. CDR3: CASSLGGGTQETQYF. The CDR3 bases are TGCGCCAGCAGCTTGGGGGGTGGTACCCAAGAGACCCAGTACTTC. Full variable domain (outside the CDR3, taken from reference TRBV5-1 and TRBJ2-5): KAGVTQTPRYLIKTRGQQVTLSCSPISGHRSVSWYQQTPGQGLQFLFEYFSETQRNKGNFPGRFSGRQFSNSRSEMNVSTLELGDSALYLCASSLGGGTQETQYFGPGTRLLVL.

In DNA form, the CDR3 reads TGTGCCAGCAGTTACTCGACAGGGCCTCGCGATACGCAGTATTTT. Protein sequence: CASSYSTGPRDTQYF. The genes are TRBV6-5 and TRBJ2-3; 7 nucleotides agree with TRBD1. The germline CDR1 and CDR2 sequences are MNHEY and SVGAGI. The CDR3 extends over 15 amino acids. V shed 0 bases, J shed 6 bases, and the junction held 6 bases outside the gene matches.

The chain carries TRBV6-1 and TRBJ2-2, with TRBD1 identical over 7 bases. Germline V gene sequence: CDR1 MNHNS, CDR2 SASEGT. This CDR3 spans 15 amino acids. The V gene end was trimmed by 5 bases and the J gene end by 4 bases; junction bases not matched to a gene: 7. CDR3 in DNA: TGTGCCAGCAGTCAATCGACAGGGTTCACCGGGGAGCTGTTTTTT. It is translated as CASSQSTGFTGELFF.

The rearrangement links TRBV5-1 to TRBJ1-6, with D perhaps matching TRBD1 (5 bases). Trimming removed 0 bases at V and 6 bases at J, with 7 bases between. Germline V gene data show CDR1 as SGHRS and CDR2 as YFSETQ. The CDR3 has 14 amino acids. Here the CDR3 reads CASSLGGVNSPLHF. The DNA of the CDR3 is TGCGCCAGCAGCTTGGGAGGGGTTAATTCACCCCTCCACTTT.

The rearrangement joins TRBV15 to TRBJ1-4; D might be TRBD1 (6 bases). The CDR3 spans 16 residues. CDR1 LNHNV and CDR2 YYDKDF come from the germline V gene (reference sequence). Trimming removed 0 bases at V and 10 bases at J, with 18 bases between. CDR3: CATSREMDSGGGKLFF. The CDR3, as DNA: TGTGCCACCAGCAGAGAGATGGACAGCGGAGGGGGAAAACTGTTTTTT.

V usage is TRBV7-2 and J usage is TRBJ2-1, with 12 bases that match TRBD2. With 1 base clipped from V and 4 bases from J, the junction kept 11 bases outside the gene matches. The CDR3 is 19 residues long. From germline, CDR1 is SGHTA and CDR2 FQGNSA. CDR3 in DNA: TGTGCCAGCAGCTTAGGGGGCTTACTAGCGGGGGGCGAGTACAATGAGCAGTTCTTC. This translates into CASSLGGLLAGGEYNEQFF.

The CDR3 coding sequence is TGTGCCAGCAATCATCCCCAAAGGAACGAGCAGTACTTC. It encodes CASNHPQRNEQYF. The genes are TRBV28 and TRBJ2-7, with no clear D. From germline, CDR1 is MDHEN and CDR2 SYDVKM. This CDR3 is 13 amino acids long. Trimming removed 7 bases from V and 5 bases from J, with 15 bases in between.

This sequence joins TRBV21-1 and TRBJ2-5; no check of the table's D call, TRBD2, against the DNA was made. TRBV21-1 is a pseudogene. This CDR3 region has 17 residues. The CDR3 bases are TGTGTCAGCAGCAGGGGGGGGCCCGGGCGGGTCCTGGAGACCCAGTACTTC. Its translation is CVSSRGGPGRVLETQYF.